A selection of T cell receptor beta chains follows, all from one sample in a study of CD4+ T cells in melanoma. The assay was immunoSEQ multiplex PCR, and TCRdb's table has in-frame clones only and misses some. The table has about 140,000 clones, about nine tenths seen once. The receptors derive from a human donor with melanoma. The CDR3 runs from the conserved cysteine through the conserved F or W. The D gene is left open where the match is weak. Clone size appears in some rows only: once, few, many, or a class for an expanded clone.

V gene,clone size,D gene,J gene,CDR3 DNA,CDR3 protein
TRBV13,once,TRBD2,TRBJ2-3,TGTGCCAGCAGCTTAGGGGGAGGGGTTGGCACAGATACGCAGTATTTT,CASSLGGGVGTDTQYF
TRBV7-3,few,.,TRBJ1-1,TGTGCCAGCAGCCCCGGGACCGCGAACACTGAAGCTTTCTTT,CASSPGTANTEAFF
TRBV7-2,.,.,TRBJ1-5,TGTGCCAGCAGCTTACAAGTAAGCAATCAGCCCCAGCATTTT,CASSLQVSNQPQHF
TRBV12-5,.,TRBD1,TRBJ1-5,TGTGCTAGTGGGCTTGACAGGGGGCCCCAGCATTTT,CASGLDRGPQHF
TRBV6-5,.,.,TRBJ1-1,TGTGCCAGCAGTTACCGCGGGGACATCCCTGAAGCTTTCTTT,CASSYRGDIPEAFF
TRBV9,.,.,TRBJ1-2,TGTGCCAGCAGCGTAGATCCCGGACAGAACTATGGCTACACCTTC,CASSVDPGQNYGYTF
TRBV11-2,once,.,TRBJ2-7,TGTGCCAGCAGCTTAGATAACTACGAGCAGTACTTC,CASSLDNYEQYF
TRBV7-9,.,.,TRBJ1-1,TGTGCCAGCAGCCCAACTCGGAACACTGAAGCTTTCTTT,CASSPTRNTEAFF
TRBV2,.,.,TRBJ1-6,TGTGCCAGCGGGAAAGGGGATCACACCTCACCCCTCCACTTT,CASGKGDHTSPLHF
TRBV7-3,.,TRBD2,TRBJ2-7,TGTGCCAGCAGCTTAAGCGGGGGGCCCTACGAGCAGTACTTC,CASSLSGGPYEQYF
TRBV15,once,.,TRBJ2-5,TGTGCCACCACCGCTTTAAGGGGTGAGACCCAGTACTTC,CATTALRGETQYF
TRBV5-6,.,.,TRBJ1-2,TGTGCCAGCAGCCCACGGGTTTCTGAAGGCTATGGCTACACCTTC,CASSPRVSEGYGYTF
TRBV6-5,few,.,TRBJ2-6,TGTGCCAGCAGTCGGACGGGCTCTGGGGCCAACGTCCTGACTTTC,CASSRTGSGANVLTF
TRBV6-5,.,TRBD1,TRBJ2-5,TGTGCCAGCAGTTTCAGGGGGCGCGGGGAGACCCAGTACTTC,CASSFRGRGETQYF
TRBV28,.,TRBD2,TRBJ2-1,TGTGCCAGCAGGCCCGGGACTAGCGGGGTAGGCAATGAGCAGTTCTTC,CASRPGTSGVGNEQFF